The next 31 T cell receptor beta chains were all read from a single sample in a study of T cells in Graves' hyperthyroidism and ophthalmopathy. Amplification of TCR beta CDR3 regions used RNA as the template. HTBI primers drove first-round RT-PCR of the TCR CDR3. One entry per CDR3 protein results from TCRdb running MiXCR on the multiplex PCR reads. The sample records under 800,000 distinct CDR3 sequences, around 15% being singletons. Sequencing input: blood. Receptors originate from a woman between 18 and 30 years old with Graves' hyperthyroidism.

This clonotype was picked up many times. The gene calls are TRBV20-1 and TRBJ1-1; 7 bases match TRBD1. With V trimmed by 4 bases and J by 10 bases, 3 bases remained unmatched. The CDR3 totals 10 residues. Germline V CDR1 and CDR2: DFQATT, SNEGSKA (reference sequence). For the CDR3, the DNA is TGCAGTGCTACTACAGGGGTAGCTTTCTTT. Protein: CSATTGVAFF.

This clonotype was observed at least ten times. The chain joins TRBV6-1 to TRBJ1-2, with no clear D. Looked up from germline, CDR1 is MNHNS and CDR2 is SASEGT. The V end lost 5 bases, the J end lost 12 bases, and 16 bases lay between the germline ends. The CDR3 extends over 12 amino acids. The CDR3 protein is CASSSGLGFDTF. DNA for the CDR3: TGTGCCAGCAGTAGCGGCTTGGGGTTCGACACCTTC.

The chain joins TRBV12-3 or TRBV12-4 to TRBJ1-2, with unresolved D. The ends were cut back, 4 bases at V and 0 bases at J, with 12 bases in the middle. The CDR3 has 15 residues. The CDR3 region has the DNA TGTGCCAGCAGTTATGATCTTTTCGCTAACTATGGCTACACCTTC. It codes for CASSYDLFANYGYTF.

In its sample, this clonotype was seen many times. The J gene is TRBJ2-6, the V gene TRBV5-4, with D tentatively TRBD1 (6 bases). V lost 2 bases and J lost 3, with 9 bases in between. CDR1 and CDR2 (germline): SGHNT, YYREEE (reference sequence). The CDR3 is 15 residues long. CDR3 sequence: CASSLQGSGANVLTF. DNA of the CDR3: TGTGCCAGCAGCTTACAGGGTAGTGGGGCCAACGTCCTGACTTTC.

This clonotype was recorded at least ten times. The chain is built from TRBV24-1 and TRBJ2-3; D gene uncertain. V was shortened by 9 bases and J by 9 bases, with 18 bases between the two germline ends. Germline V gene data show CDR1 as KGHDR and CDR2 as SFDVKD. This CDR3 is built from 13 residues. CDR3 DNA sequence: TGTGCCACCCTAAACTCTGACGGTAGGACGCAGTATTTT. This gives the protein CATLNSDGRTQYF.

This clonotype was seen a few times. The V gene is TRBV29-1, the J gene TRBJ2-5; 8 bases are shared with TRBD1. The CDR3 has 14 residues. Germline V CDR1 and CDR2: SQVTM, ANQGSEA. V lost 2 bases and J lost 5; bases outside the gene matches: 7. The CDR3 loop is CSVEPWTGKETQYF. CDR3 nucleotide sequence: TGCAGCGTTGAACCCTGGACAGGGAAGGAGACCCAGTACTTC.

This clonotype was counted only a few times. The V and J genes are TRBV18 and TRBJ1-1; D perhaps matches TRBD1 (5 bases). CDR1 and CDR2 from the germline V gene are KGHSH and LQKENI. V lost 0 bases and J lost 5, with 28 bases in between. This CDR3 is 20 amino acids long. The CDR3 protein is CASSPPSLFDSPPLGTEAFF. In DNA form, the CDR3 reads TGTGCCAGCTCACCACCTTCGCTCTTCGACAGTCCCCCCTTAGGTACTGAAGCTTTCTTT.

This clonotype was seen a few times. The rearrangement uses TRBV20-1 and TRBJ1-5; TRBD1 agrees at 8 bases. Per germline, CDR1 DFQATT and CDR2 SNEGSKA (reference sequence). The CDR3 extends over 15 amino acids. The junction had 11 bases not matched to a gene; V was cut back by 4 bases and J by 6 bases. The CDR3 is CSAMIRQGAGQPQHF. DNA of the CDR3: TGCAGTGCTATGATCCGCCAGGGGGCTGGTCAGCCCCAGCATTTT.

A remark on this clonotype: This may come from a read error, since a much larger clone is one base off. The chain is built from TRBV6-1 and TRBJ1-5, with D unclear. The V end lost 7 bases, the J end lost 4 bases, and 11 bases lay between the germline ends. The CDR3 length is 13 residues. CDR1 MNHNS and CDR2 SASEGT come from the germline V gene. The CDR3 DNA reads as TGTGCCAGCACCACCGTCGGGAATCAGCCCCAGCATTTT. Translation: CASTTVGNQPQHF.

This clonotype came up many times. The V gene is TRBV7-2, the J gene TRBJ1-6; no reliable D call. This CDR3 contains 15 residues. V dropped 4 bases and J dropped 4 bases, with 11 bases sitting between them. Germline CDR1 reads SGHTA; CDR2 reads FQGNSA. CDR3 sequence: CASSSDGVYNSPLHF. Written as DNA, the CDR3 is TGTGCCAGCAGCTCCGACGGGGTTTATAATTCACCCCTCCACTTT.

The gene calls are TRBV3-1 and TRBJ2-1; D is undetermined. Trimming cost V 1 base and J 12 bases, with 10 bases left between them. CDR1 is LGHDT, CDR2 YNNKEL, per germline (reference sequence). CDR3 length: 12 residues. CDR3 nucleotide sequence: TGTGCCAGCAGCCAAGGGGTTTCCCGGCAGTTCTTC. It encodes CASSQGVSRQFF.

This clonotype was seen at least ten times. CDR3 in amino acids: CATTSSDVPREQFF. The DNA for the CDR3 is TGTGCCACCACGTCTAGCGACGTTCCACGAGAGCAGTTCTTC. The chain combines TRBV12-3 or TRBV12-4 with TRBJ2-1; D perhaps matches TRBD2 (6 bases). The CDR3 runs to 14 residues. V lost 10 bases and J 10 bases, leaving 23 bases between the germline ends.

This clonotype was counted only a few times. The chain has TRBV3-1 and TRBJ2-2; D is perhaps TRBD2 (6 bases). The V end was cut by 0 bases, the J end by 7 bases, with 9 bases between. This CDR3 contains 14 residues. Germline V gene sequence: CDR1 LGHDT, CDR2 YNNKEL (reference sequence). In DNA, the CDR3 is TGTGCCAGCAGCCAAGATCCGGGGGTCGGGGAGCTGTTTTTT. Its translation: CASSQDPGVGELFF.

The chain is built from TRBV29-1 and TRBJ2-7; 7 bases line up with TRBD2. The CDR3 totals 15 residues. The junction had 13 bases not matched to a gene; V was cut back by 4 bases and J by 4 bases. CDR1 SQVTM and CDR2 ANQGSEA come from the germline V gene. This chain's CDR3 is CSVGPSGGIPYEQYF. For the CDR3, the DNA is TGCAGCGTTGGCCCCTCGGGAGGTATCCCGTACGAGCAGTACTTC.

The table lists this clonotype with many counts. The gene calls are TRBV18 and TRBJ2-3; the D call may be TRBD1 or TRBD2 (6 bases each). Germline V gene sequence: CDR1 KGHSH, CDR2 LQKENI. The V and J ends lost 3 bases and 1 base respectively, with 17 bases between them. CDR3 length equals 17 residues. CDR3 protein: CASSPSGGGRGTDTQYF. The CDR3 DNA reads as TGTGCCAGCTCACCCTCCGGGGGCGGGCGAGGCACAGATACGCAGTATTTT. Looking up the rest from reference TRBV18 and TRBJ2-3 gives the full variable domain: NAGVMQNPRHLVRRRGQEARLRCSPMKGHSHVYWYRQLPEEGLKFMVYLQKENIIDESGMPKERFSAEFPKEGPSILRIQQVVRGDSAAYFCASSPSGGGRGTDTQYFGPGTRLTVL.

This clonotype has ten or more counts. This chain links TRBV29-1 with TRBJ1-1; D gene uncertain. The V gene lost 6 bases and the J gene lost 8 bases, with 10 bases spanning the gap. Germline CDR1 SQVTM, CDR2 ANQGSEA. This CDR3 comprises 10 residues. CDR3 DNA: TGCAGCGTGCGCAGGCTAGAAGCTTTCTTT. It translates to CSVRRLEAFF.

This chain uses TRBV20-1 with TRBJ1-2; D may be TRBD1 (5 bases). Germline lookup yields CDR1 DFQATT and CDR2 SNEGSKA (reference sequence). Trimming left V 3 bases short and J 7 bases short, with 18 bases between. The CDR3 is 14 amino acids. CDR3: CSASRQGVGGGYTF. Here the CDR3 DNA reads TGCAGTGCTAGTCGGCAGGGAGTAGGTGGTGGCTACACCTTC.

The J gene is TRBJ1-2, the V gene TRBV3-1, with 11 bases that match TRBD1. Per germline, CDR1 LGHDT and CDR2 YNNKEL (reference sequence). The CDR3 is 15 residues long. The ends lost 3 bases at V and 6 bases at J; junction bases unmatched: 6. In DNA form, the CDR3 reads TGTGCCAGCAGCCACCCGCCGGGACAGGGGGATGGCTACACCTTC. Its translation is CASSHPPGQGDGYTF.

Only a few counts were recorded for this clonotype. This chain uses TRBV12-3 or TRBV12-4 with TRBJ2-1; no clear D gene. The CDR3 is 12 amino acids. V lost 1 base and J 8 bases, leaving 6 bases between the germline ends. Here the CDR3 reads CASSLVSYEQFF. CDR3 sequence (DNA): TGTGCCAGCAGTTTAGTGTCCTATGAGCAGTTCTTC.

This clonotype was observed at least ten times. CDR3 nucleotide sequence: TGTGCCAGCAGTAAACCCATCACGACGACTAGCGGGTACGAGCAGTACTTC. It specifies CASSKPITTTSGYEQYF. The chain has TRBV6-2 or TRBV6-3 and TRBJ2-7; 10 nucleotides match TRBD2. The germline CDR1 and CDR2 sequences are MNHEY and SVGEGT. The V segment lost 5 bases and the J segment 4 bases; nucleotides outside the gene matches: 14. The CDR3 is 17 amino acids.

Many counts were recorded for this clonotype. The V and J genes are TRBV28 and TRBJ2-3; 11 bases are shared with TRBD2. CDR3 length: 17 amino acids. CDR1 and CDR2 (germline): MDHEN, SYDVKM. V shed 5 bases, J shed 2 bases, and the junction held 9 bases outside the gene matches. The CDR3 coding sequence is TGTGCCAGCAGTCCCTTGGGACTAGCGGTAAACACAGATACGCAGTATTTT. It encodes CASSPLGLAVNTDTQYF.

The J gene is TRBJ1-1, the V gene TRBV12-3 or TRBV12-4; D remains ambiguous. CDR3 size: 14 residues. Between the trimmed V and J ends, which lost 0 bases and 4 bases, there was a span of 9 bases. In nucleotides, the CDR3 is TGTGCCAGCAGTTTAGCTCTGGGAGGCACTGAAGCTTTCTTT. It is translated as CASSLALGGTEAFF.

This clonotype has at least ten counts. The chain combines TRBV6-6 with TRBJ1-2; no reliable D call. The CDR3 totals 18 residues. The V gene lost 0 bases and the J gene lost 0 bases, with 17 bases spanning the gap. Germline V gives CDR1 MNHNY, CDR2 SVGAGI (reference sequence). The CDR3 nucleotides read TGTGCCAGCAGTTACTCCTCAGCTCGGTTGGAGACTAACTATGGCTACACCTTC. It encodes CASSYSSARLETNYGYTF.

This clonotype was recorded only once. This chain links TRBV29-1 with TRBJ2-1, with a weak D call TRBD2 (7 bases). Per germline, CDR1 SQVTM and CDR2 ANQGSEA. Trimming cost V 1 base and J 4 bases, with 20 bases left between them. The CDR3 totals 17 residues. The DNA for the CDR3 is TGCAGCGTTGAAGCGGGGGGCGTTGGGGGAGTTTACAATGAGCAGTTCTTC. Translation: CSVEAGGVGGVYNEQFF.

The CDR3: CSARVPSAGDTGELFF. Here the CDR3 DNA reads TGCAGTGCTAGGGTACCCTCAGCCGGGGACACCGGGGAGCTGTTTTTT. The chain employs TRBV20-1 and TRBJ2-2, with a tentative D call TRBD2 (5 bases). This CDR3 contains 16 residues. Trimming cost V 3 bases and J 3 bases, with 17 bases left between them. The V gene's germline CDR1 is DFQATT and CDR2 SNEGSKA (reference sequence).

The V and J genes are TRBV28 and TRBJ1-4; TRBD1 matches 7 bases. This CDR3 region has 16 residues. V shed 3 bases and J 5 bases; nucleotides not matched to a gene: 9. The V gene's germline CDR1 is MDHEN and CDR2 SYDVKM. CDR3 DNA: TGTGCCAGCAGTTTGGGTACCGGGACAGCCAATGAAAAACTGTTTTTT. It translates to CASSLGTGTANEKLFF.

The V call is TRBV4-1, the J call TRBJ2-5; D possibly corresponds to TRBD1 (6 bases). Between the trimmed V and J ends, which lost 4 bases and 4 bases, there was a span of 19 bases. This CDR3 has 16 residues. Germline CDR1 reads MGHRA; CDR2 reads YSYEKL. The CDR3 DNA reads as TGCGCCAGCAGCCTCCACTCATGGGGGCTCGGAGAGACCCAGTACTTC. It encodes CASSLHSWGLGETQYF.

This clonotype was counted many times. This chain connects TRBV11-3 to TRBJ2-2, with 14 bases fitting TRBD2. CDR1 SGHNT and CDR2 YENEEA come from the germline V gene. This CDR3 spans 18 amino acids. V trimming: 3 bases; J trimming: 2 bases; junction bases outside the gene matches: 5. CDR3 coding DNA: TGTGCCAGCAGCTTTGAAGGACTAGCGGGAGGAAACACCGGGGAGCTGTTTTTT. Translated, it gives CASSFEGLAGGNTGELFF.

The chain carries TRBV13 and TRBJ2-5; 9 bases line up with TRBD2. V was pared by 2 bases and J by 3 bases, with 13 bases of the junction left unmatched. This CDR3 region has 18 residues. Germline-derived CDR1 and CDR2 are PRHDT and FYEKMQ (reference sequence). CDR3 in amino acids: CASSLTYSGSDNKETQYF. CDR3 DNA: TGTGCCAGCAGCTTAACGTATAGCGGGAGCGACAACAAAGAGACCCAGTACTTC. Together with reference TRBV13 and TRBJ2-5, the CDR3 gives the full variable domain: AAGVIQSPRHLIKEKRETATLKCYPIPRHDTVYWYQQGPGQDPQFLISFYEKMQSDKGSIPDRFSAQQFSDYHSELNMSSLELGDSALYFCASSLTYSGSDNKETQYFGPGTRLLVL.

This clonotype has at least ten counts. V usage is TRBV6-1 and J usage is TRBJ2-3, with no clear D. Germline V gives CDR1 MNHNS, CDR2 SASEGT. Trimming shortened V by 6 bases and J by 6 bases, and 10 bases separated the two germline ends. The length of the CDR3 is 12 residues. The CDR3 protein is CASSYLGDTQYF. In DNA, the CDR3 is TGTGCCAGCAGCTATTTGGGGGATACGCAGTATTTT.

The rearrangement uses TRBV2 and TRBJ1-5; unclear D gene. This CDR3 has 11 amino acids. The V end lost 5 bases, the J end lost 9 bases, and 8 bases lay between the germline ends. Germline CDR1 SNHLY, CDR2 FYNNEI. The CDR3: CASSSSGPQHF. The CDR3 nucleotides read TGTGCCAGCAGTAGCTCAGGGCCCCAGCATTTT.